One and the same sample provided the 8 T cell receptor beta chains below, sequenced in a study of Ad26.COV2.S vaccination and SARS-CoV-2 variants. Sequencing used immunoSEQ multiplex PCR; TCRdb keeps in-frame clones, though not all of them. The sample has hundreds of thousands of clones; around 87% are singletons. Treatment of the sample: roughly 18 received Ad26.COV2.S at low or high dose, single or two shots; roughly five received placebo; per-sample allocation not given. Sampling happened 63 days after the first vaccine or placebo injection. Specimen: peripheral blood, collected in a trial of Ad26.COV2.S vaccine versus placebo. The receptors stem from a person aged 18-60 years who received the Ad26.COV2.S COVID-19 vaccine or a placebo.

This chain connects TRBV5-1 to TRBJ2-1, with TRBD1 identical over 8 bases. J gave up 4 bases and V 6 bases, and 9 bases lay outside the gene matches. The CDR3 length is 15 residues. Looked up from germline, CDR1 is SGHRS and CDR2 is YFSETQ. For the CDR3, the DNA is TGCGCCAGCAAAACCGGGACAGGCGATTACAATGAGCAGTTCTTC. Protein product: CASKTGTGDYNEQFF. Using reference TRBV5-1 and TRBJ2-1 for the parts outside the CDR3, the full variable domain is KAGVTQTPRYLIKTRGQQVTLSCSPISGHRSVSWYQQTPGQGLQFLFEYFSETQRNKGNFPGRFSGRQFSNSRSEMNVSTLELGDSALYLCASKTGTGDYNEQFFGPGTRLTVL.

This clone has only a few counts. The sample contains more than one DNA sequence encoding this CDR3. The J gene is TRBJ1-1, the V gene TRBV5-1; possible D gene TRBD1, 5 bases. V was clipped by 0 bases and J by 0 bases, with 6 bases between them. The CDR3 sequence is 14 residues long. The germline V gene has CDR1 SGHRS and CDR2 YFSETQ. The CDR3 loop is CASSLEGMNTEAFF. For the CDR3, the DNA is TGCGCCAGCAGCTTGGAGGGGATGAACACTGAAGCTTTCTTT.

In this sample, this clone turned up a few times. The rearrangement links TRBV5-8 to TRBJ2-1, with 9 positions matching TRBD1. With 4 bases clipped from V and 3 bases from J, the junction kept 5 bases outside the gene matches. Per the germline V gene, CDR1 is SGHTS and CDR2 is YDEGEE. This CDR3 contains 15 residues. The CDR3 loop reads CASSLDRGSYNEQFF. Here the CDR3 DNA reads TGTGCCAGCAGCCTGGACAGGGGTAGCTACAATGAGCAGTTCTTC. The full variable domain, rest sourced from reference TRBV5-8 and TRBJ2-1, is EAGVTQSPTHLIKTRGQQATLRCSPISGHTSVYWYQQALGLGLQFLLWYDEGEERNRGNFPPRFSGRQFPNYSSELNVNALELEDSALYLCASSLDRGSYNEQFFGPGTRLTVL.

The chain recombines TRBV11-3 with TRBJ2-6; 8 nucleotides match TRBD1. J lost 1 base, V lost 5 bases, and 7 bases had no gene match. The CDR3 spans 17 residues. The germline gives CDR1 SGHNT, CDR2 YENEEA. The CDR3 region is CASSPRQGISGANVLTF. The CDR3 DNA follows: TGTGCCAGCAGCCCACGACAGGGGATTTCTGGGGCCAACGTCCTGACTTTC.

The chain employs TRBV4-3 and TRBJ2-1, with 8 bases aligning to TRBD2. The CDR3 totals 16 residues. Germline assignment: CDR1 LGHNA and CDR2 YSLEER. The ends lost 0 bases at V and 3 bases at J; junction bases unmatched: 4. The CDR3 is CASSQDRGGFYNEQFF. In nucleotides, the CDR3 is TGCGCCAGCAGCCAAGATCGGGGGGGGTTCTACAATGAGCAGTTCTTC.

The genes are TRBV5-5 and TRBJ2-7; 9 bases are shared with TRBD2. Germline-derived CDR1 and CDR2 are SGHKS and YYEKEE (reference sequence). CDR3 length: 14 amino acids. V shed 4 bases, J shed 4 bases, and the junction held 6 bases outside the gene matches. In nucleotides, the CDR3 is TGTGCCAGCAGCCTTAGGACTAGCGCTTACGAGCAGTACTTC. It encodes CASSLRTSAYEQYF.

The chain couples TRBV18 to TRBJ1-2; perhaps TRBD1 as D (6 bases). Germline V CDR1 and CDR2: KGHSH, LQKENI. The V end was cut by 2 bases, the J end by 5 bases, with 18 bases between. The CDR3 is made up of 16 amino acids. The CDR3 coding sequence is TGTGCCAGCTCACCAGGTCAGGGGCCGGACCTTTATGGCTACACCTTC. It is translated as CASSPGQGPDLYGYTF.

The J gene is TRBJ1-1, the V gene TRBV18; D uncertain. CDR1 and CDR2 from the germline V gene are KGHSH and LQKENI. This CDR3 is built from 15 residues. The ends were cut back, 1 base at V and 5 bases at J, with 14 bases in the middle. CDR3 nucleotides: TGTGCCAGCTCACCACGGGGAGGATTGGATACTGAAGCTTTCTTT. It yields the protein CASSPRGGLDTEAFF.